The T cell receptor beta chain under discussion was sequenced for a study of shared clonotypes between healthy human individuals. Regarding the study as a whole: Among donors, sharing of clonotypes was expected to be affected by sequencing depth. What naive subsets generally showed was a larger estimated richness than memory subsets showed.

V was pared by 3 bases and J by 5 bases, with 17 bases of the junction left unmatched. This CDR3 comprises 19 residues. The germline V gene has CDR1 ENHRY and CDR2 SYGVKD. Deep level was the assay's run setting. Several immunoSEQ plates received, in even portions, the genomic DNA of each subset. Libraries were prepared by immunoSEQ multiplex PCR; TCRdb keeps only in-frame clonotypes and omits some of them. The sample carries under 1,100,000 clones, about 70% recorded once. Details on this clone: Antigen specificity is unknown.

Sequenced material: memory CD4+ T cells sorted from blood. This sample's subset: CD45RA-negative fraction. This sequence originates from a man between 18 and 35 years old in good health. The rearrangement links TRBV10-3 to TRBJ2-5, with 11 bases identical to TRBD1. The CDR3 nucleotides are TGTGCCATCAGTGACCCGACCGGGACAGGGGGTACTTTTGGGGAGACCCAGTACTTC. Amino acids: CAISDPTGTGGTFGETQYF.